Sequencing of this TCR beta chain was carried out in a study of shared clonotypes between healthy human individuals. Between the trimmed V and J ends, which lost 2 bases and 3 bases, there was a span of 13 bases. The CDR3 totals 15 residues. Germline CDR1 reads SEHNR; CDR2 reads FQNEAQ (reference sequence). Nashville, Tennessee was home to all donors, who were Caucasian adults. CD4+ cell separation produced CD45RA+ naive and CD45RA-negative memory subsets. Measured with immunoSEQ multiplex PCR; TCRdb has only the in-frame clones, and not every one. The data show a few hundred thousand clones, with 50% to 80% seen just once and around 10% held by the top ten.

The chain combines TRBV7-9 with TRBJ1-2; D possibly corresponds to TRBD1 (6 bases). The sequence was collected from a man younger than 45 in good health. Sequencing was done on a sample of memory CD4+ T cells sorted from blood. Specified subset: CD45RA-negative fraction. The CDR3 region has the DNA TGTGCCAGCAGCTTAATGAGGGGGATCGACTATGGCTACACCTTC. The encoded protein is CASSLMRGIDYGYTF.